Detailed here is one T cell receptor (beta chain). Its target is not known. Sequencing was performed with immunoSEQ multiplex PCR; in TCRdb, only in-frame clones are kept and a portion is missing. The sample lists roughly 66,000 clones, about nine tenths occurring once. This entry is derived from a study of T cells in localized non-small cell lung cancer. General study findings and limits: Adjacent uninvolved lung had the highest clonality, suggesting focused antigen responses.

V was cut by 2 bases and J by 4 bases, with 6 bases left in between. Germline-derived CDR1 and CDR2 are MNHNY and SVGAGI (reference sequence). The length of the CDR3 is 13 residues. The TCR originated in a woman aged 35-75 years with stage I lung adenocarcinoma. Sequenced material: peripheral blood, taken before any cancer treatment. The chain carries TRBV6-6 and TRBJ1-3; D not resolved. The CDR3 protein is CASSYPRGNTIYF. In DNA form, the CDR3 reads TGTGCCAGCAGTTACCCCAGAGGAAACACCATATATTTT.